These T cell receptor beta chains were read from a single sample in a study of blood T cell repertoires in COVID-19. Clones were read by immunoSEQ multiplex PCR, and TCRdb kept only the in-frame ones, dropping some. The sample carries roughly 230,000 clones, more than 65% recorded once. Sequenced material: peripheral blood. Receptor source: a man in his forties or fifties with active or convalescent COVID-19. Both conserved end residues are trimmed from each CDR3. Clone size is not always given. Where it is, it says once, few, many or a class for expanded clones.

V,size,CDR3
TRBV5-8,.,ASSLEGAGDTEAF
TRBV5-1,.,ASSFLGGDSYNEQF
TRBV13,once,ASSLVGQGSYEQY
TRBV19,.,ASQDRVGQPQH
TRBV3-1/TRBV3-2,.,ASSPVPRLSGYT
TRBV20-1,.,SASAQGARRGAF
TRBV5-6,.,ASSLEREQF
TRBV7-3,.,ASSSLLRLNTEAF
TRBV5-8,.,ASSAGSAGALNEQF
TRBV6-6,.,ASSRAYRSYEQY
TRBV4-3,.,ASSQDWLKTTGNAGELF
TRBV9,.,ASSETGTGAYEQY
TRBV2,.,ASSGTSGASTDTQY
TRBV7-9,.,ASSTLASQLETQY
TRBV7-3,once,ASSVLAGGSADTQY
TRBV7-9,.,ASSAGEGPTRVAQY
TRBV3-1/TRBV3-2,.,ASSQGRGQMNEQY
TRBV5-6,.,ASSHDRGHGYT
TRBV19,once,ASSTLPPGQTRTDTQY
TRBV2,.,ASRLTANTEAF
TRBV2,.,ASSAIQGRNSPLH
TRBV27,.,ASRPGTPSEKLF
TRBV20-1,.,SASSWDRVYEQY
TRBV4-3,few,ASSQEGEGWDTEAF
TRBV30,.,ATVLKGERSYEQY
TRBV6-5,.,ASSPGETQY
TRBV12-5,.,ASGLPPGTGSSYEQY
TRBV5-1,.,ASSSRRTGGTDTQY
TRBV7-2,.,ASRLGPVDTGELF
TRBV9,once,ASSVAGYDQPQH
TRBV18,.,ASSPPVAQETQY
TRBV7-2,.,ASSLGGLAGVFEQY
TRBV29-1,.,SVGATGDAAYGYT
TRBV28,.,ASSLDRARGLETEAF
TRBV7-8,.,ASTPQDTQY
TRBV7-2,.,ASSPTSAQY
TRBV20-1,.,SASSLGTGYGYT
TRBV6-5,.,ASRRDFGETQY
TRBV7-3,.,ASSLGGMNTEAF
TRBV2,few,ASSESRTAGYGYT
TRBV7-6,once,ASGWEGYSEQF